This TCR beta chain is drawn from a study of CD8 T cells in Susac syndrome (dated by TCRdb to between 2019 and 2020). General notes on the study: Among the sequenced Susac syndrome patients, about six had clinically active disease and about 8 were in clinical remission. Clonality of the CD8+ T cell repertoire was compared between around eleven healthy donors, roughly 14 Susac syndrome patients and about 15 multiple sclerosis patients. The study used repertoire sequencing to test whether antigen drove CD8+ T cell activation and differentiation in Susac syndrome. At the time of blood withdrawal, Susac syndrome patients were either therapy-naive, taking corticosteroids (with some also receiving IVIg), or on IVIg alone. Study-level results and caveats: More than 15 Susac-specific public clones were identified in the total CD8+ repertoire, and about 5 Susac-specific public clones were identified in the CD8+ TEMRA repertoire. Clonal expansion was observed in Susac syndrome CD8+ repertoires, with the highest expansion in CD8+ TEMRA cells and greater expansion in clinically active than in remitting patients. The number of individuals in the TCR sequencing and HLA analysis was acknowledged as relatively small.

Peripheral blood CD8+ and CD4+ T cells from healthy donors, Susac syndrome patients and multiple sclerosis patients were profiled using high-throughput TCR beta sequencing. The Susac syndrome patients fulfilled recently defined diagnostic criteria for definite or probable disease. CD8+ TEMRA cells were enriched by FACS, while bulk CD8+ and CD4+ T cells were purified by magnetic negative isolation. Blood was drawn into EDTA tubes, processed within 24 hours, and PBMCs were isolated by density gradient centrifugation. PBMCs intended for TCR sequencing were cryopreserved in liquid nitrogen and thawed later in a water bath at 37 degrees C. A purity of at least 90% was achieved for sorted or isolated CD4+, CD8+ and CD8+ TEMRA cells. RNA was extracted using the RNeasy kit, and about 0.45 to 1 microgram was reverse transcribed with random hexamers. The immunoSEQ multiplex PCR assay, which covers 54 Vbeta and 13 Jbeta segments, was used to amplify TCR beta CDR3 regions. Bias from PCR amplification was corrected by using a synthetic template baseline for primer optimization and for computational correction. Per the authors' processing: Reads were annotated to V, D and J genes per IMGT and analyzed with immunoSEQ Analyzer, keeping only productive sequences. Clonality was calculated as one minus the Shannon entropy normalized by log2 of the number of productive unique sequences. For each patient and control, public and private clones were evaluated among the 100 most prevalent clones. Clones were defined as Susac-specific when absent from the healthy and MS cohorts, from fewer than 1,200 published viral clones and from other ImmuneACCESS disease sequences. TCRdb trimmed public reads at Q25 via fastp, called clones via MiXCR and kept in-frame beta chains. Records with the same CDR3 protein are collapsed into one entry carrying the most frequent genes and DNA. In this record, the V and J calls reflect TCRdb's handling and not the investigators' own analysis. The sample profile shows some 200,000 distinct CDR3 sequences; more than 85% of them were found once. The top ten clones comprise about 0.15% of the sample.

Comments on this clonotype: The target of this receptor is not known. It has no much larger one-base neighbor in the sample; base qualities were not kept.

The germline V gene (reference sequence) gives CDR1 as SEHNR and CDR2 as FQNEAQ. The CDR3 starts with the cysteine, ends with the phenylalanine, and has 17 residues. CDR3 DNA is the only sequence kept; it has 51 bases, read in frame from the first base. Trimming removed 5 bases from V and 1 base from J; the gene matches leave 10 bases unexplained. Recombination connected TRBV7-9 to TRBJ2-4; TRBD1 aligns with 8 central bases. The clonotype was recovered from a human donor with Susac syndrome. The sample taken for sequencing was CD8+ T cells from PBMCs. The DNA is TGTGCCAGCAGCCCAGAGACAGGGGTGGGGGCCAAAAACATTCAGTACTTC. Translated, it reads CASSPETGVGAKNIQYF.